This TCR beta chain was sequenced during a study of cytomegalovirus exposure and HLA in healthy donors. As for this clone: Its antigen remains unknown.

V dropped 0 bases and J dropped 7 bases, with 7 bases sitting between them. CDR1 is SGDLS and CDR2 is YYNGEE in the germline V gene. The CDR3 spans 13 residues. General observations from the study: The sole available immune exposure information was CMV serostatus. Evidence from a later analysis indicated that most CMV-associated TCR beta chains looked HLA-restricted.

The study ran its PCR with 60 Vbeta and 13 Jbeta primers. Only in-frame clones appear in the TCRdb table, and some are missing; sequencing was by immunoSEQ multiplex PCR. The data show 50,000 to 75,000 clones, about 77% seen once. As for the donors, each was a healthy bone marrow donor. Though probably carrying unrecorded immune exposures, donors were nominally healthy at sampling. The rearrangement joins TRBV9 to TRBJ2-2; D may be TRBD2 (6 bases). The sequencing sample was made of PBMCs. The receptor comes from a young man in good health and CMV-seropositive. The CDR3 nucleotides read TGTGCCAGCAGCGTAGGCGGGGACGGGGAGCTGTTTTTT. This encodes CASSVGGDGELFF.